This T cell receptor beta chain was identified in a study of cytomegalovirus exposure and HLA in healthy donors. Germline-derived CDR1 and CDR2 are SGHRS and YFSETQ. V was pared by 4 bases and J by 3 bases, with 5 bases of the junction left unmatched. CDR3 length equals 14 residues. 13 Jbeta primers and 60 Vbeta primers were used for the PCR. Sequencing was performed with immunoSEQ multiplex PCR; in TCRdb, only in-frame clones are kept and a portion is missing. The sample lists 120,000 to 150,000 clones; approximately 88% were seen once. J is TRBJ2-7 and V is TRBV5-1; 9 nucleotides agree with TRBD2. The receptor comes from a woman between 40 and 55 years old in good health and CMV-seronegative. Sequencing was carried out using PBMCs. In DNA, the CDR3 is TGCGCCAGCAGCCAGACTAGCGGAGTCTACGAGCAGTACTTC. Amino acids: CASSQTSGVYEQYF.